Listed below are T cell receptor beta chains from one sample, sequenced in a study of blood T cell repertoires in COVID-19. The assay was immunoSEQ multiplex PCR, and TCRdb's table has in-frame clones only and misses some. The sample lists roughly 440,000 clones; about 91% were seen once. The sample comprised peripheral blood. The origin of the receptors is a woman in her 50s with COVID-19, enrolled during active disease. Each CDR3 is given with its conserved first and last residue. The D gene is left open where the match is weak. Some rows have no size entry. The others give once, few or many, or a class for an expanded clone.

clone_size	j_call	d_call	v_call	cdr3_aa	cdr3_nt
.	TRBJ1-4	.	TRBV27	CASSPLSGATNEKLFF	TGTGCCAGCAGTCCCCTCTCAGGTGCAACTAATGAAAAACTGTTTTTT
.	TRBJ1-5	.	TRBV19	CASSIQVNQPQHF	TGTGCCAGTAGTATACAGGTCAATCAGCCCCAGCATTTT
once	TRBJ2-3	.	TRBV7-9	CASSSDFLTDTQYF	TGTGCCAGCAGCTCCGACTTTCTCACAGATACGCAGTATTTT
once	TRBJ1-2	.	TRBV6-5	CASSYATGSYTF	TGTGCCAGCAGTTACGCGACAGGAAGCTACACCTTC
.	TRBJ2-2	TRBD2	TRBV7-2	CASSLEVGGLAGNTGELFF	TGTGCCAGCAGCTTAGAAGTTGGGGGGCTAGCGGGTAACACCGGGGAGCTGTTTTTT
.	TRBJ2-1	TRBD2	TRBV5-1	CASSPRGGLVNEQFF	TGCGCCAGCAGCCCCCGGGGGGGGTTGGTCAATGAGCAGTTCTTC
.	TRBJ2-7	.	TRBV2	CASSDRRLSASYEQYF	TGTGCCAGCAGTGATAGGAGGTTATCGGCGTCCTACGAGCAGTACTTC
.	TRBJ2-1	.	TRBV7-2	CASSLAGAANEQFF	TGTGCCAGCAGCTTAGCGGGGGCCGCCAATGAGCAGTTCTTC
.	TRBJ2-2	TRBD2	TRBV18	CASSLTTWLAGPTNTGELFF	TGTGCCAGCTCACTTACCACTTGGCTAGCGGGGCCAACGAACACCGGGGAGCTGTTTTTT
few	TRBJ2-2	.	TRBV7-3	CASSPSGGQRLVGELFF	TGTGCCAGCAGCCCCTCAGGAGGTCAAAGACTCGTTGGGGAGCTGTTTTTT
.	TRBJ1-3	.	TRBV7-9	CASSSIGAVWGNTIYF	TGTGCCAGCAGCTCCATAGGGGCAGTCTGGGGAAACACCATATATTTT
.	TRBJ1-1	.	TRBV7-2	CASSLVAVRANTEAFF	TGTGCCAGCAGCTTAGTCGCCGTCAGGGCGAACACTGAAGCTTTCTTT
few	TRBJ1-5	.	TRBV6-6	CASSSDQPQHF	TGTGCCAGCAGTTCGGATCAGCCCCAGCATTTT
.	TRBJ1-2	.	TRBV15	CATSRGQLIYGYTF	TGTGCCACCAGCAGAGGACAGTTAATCTATGGCTACACCTTC
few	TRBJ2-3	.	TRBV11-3	CASSFRGDTQYF	TGTGCCAGCAGCTTCAGGGGAGATACGCAGTATTTT
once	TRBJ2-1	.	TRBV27	CASSFRAAAYNEQFF	TGTGCCAGCAGTTTCCGTGCGGCGGCCTACAATGAGCAGTTCTTC
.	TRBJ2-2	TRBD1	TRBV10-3	CAIRTNHRGSAGELFF	TGTGCCATCAGGACGAATCACAGGGGAAGTGCCGGGGAGCTGTTTTTT
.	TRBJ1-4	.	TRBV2	CASSERQGEKLFF	TGTGCCAGCAGTGAAAGGCAGGGAGAAAAACTGTTTTTT
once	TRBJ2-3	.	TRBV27	CASTSPPDTQYF	TGTGCCAGCACTTCCCCCCCAGATACGCAGTATTTT
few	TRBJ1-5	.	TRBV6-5	CASRQASNQPQHF	TGTGCCAGCCGGCAGGCTAGCAATCAGCCCCAGCATTTT
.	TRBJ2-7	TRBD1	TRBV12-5	CASGLGDRDAYEQYF	TGTGCTAGTGGTTTGGGAGACAGGGACGCCTACGAGCAGTACTTC
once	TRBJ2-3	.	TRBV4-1	CASSLTDTQYF	TGCGCCAGCAGCCTAACTGATACGCAGTATTTT
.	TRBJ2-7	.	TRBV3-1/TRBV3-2	CASSPRKPPYEQYF	TGTGCCAGCAGCCCCCGTAAGCCACCGTACGAGCAGTACTTC
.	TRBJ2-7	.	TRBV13	CASSSQGIPYEQYF	TGTGCCAGCAGCTCCCAGGGGATCCCCTACGAGCAGTACTTC
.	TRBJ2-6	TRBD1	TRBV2	CASSPDRVANVLTF	TGTGCCAGCAGCCCCGACAGGGTAGCCAACGTCCTGACTTTC
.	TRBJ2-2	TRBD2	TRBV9	CASSSSGGARGELFF	TGTGCCAGCAGTTCTAGCGGGGGGGCCCGCGGGGAGCTGTTTTTT
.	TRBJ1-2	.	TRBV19	CASSLNRVLNPYGYTF	TGTGCCAGTAGTCTCAACCGGGTCCTCAACCCCTATGGCTACACCTTC
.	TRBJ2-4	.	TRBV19	CASSIGGTKNIQYF	TGTGCCAGTAGTATTGGGGGGACCAAAAACATTCAGTACTTC
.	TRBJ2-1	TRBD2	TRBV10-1	CASSESGAGADNEQFF	TGCGCCAGCAGTGAGTCGGGAGCGGGGGCCGACAATGAGCAGTTCTTC
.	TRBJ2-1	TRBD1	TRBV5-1	CASSYEGAMDEQFF	TGCGCCAGCAGCTACGAGGGGGCGATGGATGAGCAGTTCTTC
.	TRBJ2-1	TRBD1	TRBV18	CASSPRTGGTYNEQFF	TGTGCCAGCTCACCGCGGACAGGGGGCACCTACAATGAGCAGTTCTTC
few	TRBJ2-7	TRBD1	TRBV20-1	CSASDRQGWYEQYF	TGCAGTGCTAGTGATAGACAGGGCTGGTACGAGCAGTACTTC
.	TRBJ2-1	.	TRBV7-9	CASSLEGVSYNEQFF	TGTGCCAGCAGCTTAGAAGGGGTGTCCTACAATGAGCAGTTCTTC
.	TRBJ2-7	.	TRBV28	CASSSQQGVREQYF	TGTGCCAGCAGTTCACAACAGGGAGTGCGCGAGCAGTACTTC
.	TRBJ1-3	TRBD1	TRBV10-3	CAIKGAASGNTIYF	TGTGCCATCAAGGGGGCAGCCTCTGGAAACACCATATATTTT
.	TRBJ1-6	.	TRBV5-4	CASSRGGNSPLHF	TGTGCCAGCAGCCGGGGGGGTAATTCACCCCTCCACTTT
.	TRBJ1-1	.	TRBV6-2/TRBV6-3	CASSYGGTEAFF	TGTGCCAGCAGTTACGGAGGAACTGAAGCTTTCTTT
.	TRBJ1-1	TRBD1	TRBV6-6	CASSRSTLLQGILDTEAFF	TGTGCCAGCAGTCGATCGACTCTCCTACAGGGGATTTTAGACACTGAAGCTTTCTTT
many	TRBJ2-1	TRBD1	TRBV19	CASSMLGTAYNEQFF	TGTGCCAGTAGTATGCTTGGGACAGCCTACAATGAGCAGTTCTTC
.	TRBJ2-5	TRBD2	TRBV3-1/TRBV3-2	CASSQDRERGRETQYF	TGTGCCAGCAGCCAAGATCGGGAGCGGGGTAGGGAGACCCAGTACTTC
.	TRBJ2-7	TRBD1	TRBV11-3	CASSLTGAHEQYF	TGTGCCAGCAGCCTAACAGGGGCCCACGAGCAGTACTTC
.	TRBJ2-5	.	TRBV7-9	CASSLDPGFKETQYF	TGTGCCAGCAGCTTGGACCCGGGGTTTAAAGAGACCCAGTACTTC
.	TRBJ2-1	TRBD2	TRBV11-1	CASSQGLAGENEQFF	TGTGCCAGCAGCCAAGGACTAGCGGGGGAGAATGAGCAGTTCTTC
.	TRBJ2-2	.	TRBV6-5	CASSGHFLNTGELFF	TGTGCCAGCTCGGGACATTTCTTGAACACCGGGGAGCTGTTTTTT
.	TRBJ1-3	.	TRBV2	CASSRDRPEAGNTIYF	TGTGCCAGCAGTAGGGATCGACCGGAGGCTGGAAACACCATATATTTT
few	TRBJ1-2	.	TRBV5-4	CASSLEQLYGYTF	TGTGCCAGCAGCTTGGAACAGTTGTATGGCTACACCTTC
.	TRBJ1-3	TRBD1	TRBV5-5	CASRGTDGNTIYF	TGTGCCAGCAGAGGGACAGATGGAAACACCATATATTTT